The following is a T cell receptor beta chain sequence with its context. There is no known antigen for this receptor. No much larger clone is present one base from it, and per-base qualities are unavailable. Each donor gave one peripheral blood draw, roughly 120 mL on average, collected into heparinised tubes. A BD FACSAria II was used to sort naive, central memory, regulatory and stem cell-like memory CD4+ T cells with a panel that included CD45RO, CCR7, CD25, CD127, CD95 and CD27. A purity above 95% was achieved for all sorted populations. PBMCs were isolated right away by Lymphoprep density gradient centrifugation and were stained directly, without culture. So that batch effects would be minimized, each experiment stained and sorted samples in pairs, pairing one healthy donor with one patient. The entire amount of isolated RNA was reverse transcribed using the High Capacity cDNA Reverse Transcription Kit, so the sequenced TCRB transcripts were expressed ones. Naive, central memory and regulatory T cell samples underwent deep immunoSEQ sequencing, averaging approximately 3.3 million total reads per sample. Sorted cells were lysed in RLT buffer and RNA was extracted with DNase-treated RNeasy Micro or Mini kits, depending on cell number. Each cell subset was processed separately to prevent cross-contamination, with patient and healthy donor samples processed together. The immunoSEQ multiplex PCR was used to amplify TCRB sequences from cDNA, generating 87-bp fragments that spanned the CDR3 region. Sequencing of the amplicons was done on the Illumina HiSeq platform. The authors' analysis ran thus. Synthetic template baselines were used to correct PCR bias computationally, reads within Hamming distance 2 were collapsed together, and singletons that could not be merged were discarded. Reads were aligned against IMGT so that V, D and J genes, CDR3 length and insertions or deletions at six rearrangement sites could be assigned. Within each subset, clonotype counts were normalized to sorted cell number, and only after that were true diversity and Gini coefficients computed with the tcR R package. The overlap coefficient, calculated on TCRB nucleotide sequences, was used to measure repertoire sharing. Out-of-frame TCRB sequences from naive cells were analyzed to stand in for the pre-selection repertoire. TCRdb took over this immuneACCESS table, retaining in-frame rearrangements with V and J assigned. Such tables are incomplete; in checked studies, under half of the missing clones stem from an unresolved V gene, and the remainder is unexplained. That table is the source of V, J and clone size, and D and trimming were worked out from the DNA. Counted in this sample were under 450,000 clones; roughly 16% of them appeared once. The ten top clones hold under 0.02% of the sample.

The sample is drawn from a study of beta chain features in type 1 diabetes (dated by TCRdb to the late 2010s). For the wider study: Mean age, gender distribution, total cell number and subset yield were not different between patients and healthy donors. A total of approximately 110,000,000 sorted cells were examined across all samples, and a strong correlation was observed between cell number per subset and RNA yield. The study compared TCRB repertoires of sorted circulating CD4+ T cell subsets between recently diagnosed type 1 diabetes patients and matched healthy donors. Regulatory and stem cell-like memory subsets were obtained from only 8 patients and about 8 healthy donors, while naive and central memory subsets were obtained from all 28 donors. Results the study describes overall, beyond this receptor: PCR may preferentially amplify shorter templates, but because patient and control samples were amplified and corrected together, any resulting skew would affect both groups equally. Fewer insertions and more nucleotide deletions at VDJ recombination sites were observed in patients with type 1 diabetes, implying thymic rearrangement abnormalities. HLA sub-analyses involved small numbers of individuals, so any influence of HLA type on TCRB rearrangement remained unresolved. Because cDNA rather than genomic DNA was sequenced, highly expressing activated cells could have been over-represented, although no difference in activation and CD3 levels was found between groups. Naive, central memory and regulatory TCRB repertoires appeared to be more alike among patients than among healthy donors. In all four CD4+ subsets, TCRB CDR3 length was moderately but significantly shorter in type 1 diabetes patients.

The cysteine opens and the phenylalanine closes a CDR3 of 14 amino acids. Only the CDR3 DNA is retained, 42 bases long and in frame from the first base. The junction carries 8 bases between V and J, which are trimmed by 2 bases and 1 base respectively. The germline V gene yields MNHEY for CDR1 and SVGAGI for CDR2. This receptor was identified in a woman between 18 and 29 years old in good health. The rearranged segments are TRBV6-5 and TRBJ1-1; no D segment can be confidently identified. Sequencing used naive CD4+ T cells from blood. Interpreted using the paper, the cell subset or site label stands for: true naive CD4+ T cells. The DNA sequence follows: TGTGCCAGCAGTTACCTACAGACGAACACTGAAGCTTTCTTT. Its translation is CASSYLQTNTEAFF.